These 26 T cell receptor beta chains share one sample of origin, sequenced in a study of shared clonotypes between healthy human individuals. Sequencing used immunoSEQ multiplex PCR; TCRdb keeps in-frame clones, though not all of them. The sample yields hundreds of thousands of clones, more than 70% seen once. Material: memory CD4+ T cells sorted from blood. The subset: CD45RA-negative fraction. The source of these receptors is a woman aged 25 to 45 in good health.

CDR3 nucleotide sequence: TGCGCCAGCTCTGTGGGCGGGGAGCTGTTTTTT. This translates into CASSVGGELFF. The rearrangement uses TRBV5-1 and TRBJ2-2; D unresolved. Looked up from germline, CDR1 is SGHRS and CDR2 is YFSETQ. The CDR3 totals 11 residues. Between the trimmed V and J ends, which lost 7 bases and 7 bases, there was a span of 8 bases.

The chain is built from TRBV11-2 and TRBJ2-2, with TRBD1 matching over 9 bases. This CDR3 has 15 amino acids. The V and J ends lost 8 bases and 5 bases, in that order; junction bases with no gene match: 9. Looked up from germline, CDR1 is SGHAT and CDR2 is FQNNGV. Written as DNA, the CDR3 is TGTGCCAGCGGGAGACAGGGGGGTTGGACCGGGGAGCTGTTTTTT. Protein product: CASGRQGGWTGELFF.

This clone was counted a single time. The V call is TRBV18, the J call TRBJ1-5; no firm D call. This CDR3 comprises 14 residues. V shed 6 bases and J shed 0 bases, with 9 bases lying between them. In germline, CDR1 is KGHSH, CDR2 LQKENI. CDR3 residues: CASSEGYSNQPQHF. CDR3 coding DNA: TGTGCCAGCTCGGAGGGTTATAGCAATCAGCCCCAGCATTTT.

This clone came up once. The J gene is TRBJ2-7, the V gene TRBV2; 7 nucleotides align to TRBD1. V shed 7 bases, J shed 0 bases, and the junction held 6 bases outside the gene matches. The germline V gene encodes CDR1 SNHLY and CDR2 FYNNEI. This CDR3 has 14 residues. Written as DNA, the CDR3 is TGTGCCAGCAACACGCAGGGGGACTCCTACGAGCAGTACTTC. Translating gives CASNTQGDSYEQYF. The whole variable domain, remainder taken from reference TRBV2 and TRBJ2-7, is EPEVTQTPSHQVTQMGQEVILRCVPISNHLYFYWYRQILGQKVEFLVSFYNNEISEKSEIFDDQFSVERPDGSNFTLKIRSTKLEDSAMYFCASNTQGDSYEQYFGPGTRLTVT.

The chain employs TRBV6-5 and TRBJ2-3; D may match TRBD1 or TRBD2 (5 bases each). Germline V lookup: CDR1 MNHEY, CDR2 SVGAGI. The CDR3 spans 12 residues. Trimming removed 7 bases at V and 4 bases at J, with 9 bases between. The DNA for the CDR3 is TGTGCCAGCACAGGGAGCGCAGATACGCAGTATTTT. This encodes CASTGSADTQYF.

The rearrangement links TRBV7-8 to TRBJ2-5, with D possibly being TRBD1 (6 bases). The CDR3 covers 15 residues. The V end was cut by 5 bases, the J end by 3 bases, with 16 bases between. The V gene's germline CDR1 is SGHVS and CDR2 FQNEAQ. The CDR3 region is CASSPRWGLEETQYF. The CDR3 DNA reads TGTGCCAGCAGCCCAAGGTGGGGGCTGGAAGAGACCCAGTACTTC.

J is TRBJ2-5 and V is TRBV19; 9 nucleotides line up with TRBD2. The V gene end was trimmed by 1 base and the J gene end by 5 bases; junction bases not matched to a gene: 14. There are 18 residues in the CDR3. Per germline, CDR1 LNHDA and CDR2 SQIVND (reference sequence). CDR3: CASSIAGTSRPRGETQYF. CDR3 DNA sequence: TGTGCCAGTAGTATAGCCGGGACTAGCAGGCCAAGGGGGGAGACCCAGTACTTC.

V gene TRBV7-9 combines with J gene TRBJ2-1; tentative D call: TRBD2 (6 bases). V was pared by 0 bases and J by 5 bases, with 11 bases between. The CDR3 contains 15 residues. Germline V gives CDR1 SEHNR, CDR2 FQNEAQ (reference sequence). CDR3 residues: CASSLAGASDNEQFF. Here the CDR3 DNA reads TGTGCCAGCAGCTTAGCTGGTGCTAGCGACAATGAGCAGTTCTTC.

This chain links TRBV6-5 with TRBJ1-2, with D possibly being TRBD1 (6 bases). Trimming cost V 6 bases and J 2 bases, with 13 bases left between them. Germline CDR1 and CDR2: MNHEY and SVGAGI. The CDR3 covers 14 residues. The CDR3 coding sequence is TGTGCCAGCAGGGACCAAACAGGGAACTATGGCTACACCTTC. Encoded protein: CASRDQTGNYGYTF.

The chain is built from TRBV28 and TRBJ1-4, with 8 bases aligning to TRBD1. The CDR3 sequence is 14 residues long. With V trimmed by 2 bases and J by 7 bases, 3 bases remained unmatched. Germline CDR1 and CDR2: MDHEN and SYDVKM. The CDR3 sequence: CASSLAGQAEKLFF. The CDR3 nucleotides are TGTGCCAGCAGTTTAGCGGGACAGGCTGAAAAACTGTTTTTT.

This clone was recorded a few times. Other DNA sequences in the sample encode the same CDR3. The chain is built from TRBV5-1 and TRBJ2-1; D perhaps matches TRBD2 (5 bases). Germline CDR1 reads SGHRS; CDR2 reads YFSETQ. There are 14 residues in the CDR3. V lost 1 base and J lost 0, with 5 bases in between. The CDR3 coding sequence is TGCGCCAGCAGCTTGACTAGCTCCTACAATGAGCAGTTCTTC. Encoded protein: CASSLTSSYNEQFF.

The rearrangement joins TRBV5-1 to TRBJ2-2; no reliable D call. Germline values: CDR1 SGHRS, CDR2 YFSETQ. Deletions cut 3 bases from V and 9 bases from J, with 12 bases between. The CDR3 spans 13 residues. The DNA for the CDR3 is TGCGCCAGCAGCTCCCCTAGTAATAGGGAGCTGTTTTTT. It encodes CASSSPSNRELFF.

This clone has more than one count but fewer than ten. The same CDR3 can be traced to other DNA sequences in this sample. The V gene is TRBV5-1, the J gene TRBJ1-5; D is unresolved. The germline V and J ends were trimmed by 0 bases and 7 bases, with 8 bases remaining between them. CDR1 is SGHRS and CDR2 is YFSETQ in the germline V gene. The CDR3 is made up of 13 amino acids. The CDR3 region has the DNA TGCGCCAGCAGCTTGGAGGGAGGGCAGCCCCAGCATTTT. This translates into CASSLEGGQPQHF.

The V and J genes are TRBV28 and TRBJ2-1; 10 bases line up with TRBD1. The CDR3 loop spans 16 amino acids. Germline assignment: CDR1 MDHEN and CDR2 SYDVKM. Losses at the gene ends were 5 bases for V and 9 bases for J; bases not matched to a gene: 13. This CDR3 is CASSVPGTGAGSEQFF. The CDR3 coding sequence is TGTGCCAGCAGTGTACCCGGGACAGGGGCAGGGAGTGAGCAGTTCTTC.

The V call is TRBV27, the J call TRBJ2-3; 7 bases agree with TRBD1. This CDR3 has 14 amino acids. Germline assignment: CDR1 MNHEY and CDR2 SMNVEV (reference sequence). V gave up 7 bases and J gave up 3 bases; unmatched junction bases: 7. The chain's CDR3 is CASKGGRETDTQYF. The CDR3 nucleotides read TGTGCCAGCAAAGGGGGCAGAGAGACAGATACGCAGTATTTT.

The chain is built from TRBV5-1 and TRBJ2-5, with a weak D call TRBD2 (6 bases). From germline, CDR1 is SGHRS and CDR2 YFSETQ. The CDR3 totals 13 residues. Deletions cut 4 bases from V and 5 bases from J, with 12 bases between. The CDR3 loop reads CASSAGTEETQYF. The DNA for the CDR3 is TGCGCCAGCAGCGCCGGGACTGAGGAGACCCAGTACTTC.

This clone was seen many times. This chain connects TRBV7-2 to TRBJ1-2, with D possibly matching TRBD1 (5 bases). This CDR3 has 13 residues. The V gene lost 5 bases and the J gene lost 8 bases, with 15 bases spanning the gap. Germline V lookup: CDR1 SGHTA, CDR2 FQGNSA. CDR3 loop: CASSPGGLWGYTF. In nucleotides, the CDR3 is TGTGCCAGCAGCCCCGGGGGTCTATGGGGCTACACCTTC.

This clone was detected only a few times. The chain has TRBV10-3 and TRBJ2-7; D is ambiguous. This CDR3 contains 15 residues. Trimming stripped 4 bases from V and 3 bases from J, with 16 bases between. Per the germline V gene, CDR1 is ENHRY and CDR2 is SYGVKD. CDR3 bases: TGTGCCATCAGTGGCGTCGGGTCCCGTGGCTACGAGCAGTACTTC. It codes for CAISGVGSRGYEQYF.

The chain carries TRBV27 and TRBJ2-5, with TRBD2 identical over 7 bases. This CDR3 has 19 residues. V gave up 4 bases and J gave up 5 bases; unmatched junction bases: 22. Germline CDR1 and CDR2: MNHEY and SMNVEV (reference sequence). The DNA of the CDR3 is TGTGCCAGCAGTTCATCCCACCCTGGCGGGAGAGTGGGAAGGGAGACCCAGTACTTC. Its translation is CASSSSHPGGRVGRETQYF.

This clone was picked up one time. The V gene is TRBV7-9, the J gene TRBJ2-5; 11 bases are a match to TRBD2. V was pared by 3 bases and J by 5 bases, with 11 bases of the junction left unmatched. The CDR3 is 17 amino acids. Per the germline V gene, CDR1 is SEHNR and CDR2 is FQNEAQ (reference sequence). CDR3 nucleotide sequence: TGTGCCAGCAGCTTCGACCATAGCGGGAGGGCCCGGGAGACCCAGTACTTC. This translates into CASSFDHSGRARETQYF.

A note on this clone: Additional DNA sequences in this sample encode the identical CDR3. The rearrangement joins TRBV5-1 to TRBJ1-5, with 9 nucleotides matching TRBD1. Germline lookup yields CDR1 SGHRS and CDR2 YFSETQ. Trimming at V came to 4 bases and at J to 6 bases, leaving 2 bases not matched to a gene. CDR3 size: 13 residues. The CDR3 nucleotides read TGCGCCAGCAGCCCGGACAGGGGTCAGCCCCAGCATTTT. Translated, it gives CASSPDRGQPQHF.

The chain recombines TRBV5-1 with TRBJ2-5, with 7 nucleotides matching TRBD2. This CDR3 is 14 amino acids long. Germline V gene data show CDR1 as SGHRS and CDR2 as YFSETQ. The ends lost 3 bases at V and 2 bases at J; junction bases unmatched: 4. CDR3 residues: CASSSGEGQETQYF. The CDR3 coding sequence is TGCGCCAGCAGCTCCGGGGAGGGACAAGAGACCCAGTACTTC.

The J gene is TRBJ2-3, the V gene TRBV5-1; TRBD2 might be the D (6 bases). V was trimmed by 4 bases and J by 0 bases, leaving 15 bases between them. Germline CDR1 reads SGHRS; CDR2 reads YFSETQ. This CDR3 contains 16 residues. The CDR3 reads CASSPGVTTSTDTQYF. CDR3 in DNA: TGCGCCAGCAGCCCGGGGGTGACCACTAGCACAGATACGCAGTATTTT.

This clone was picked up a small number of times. CDR3 region: CASSPLAGMNTEAFF. The CDR3 region has the DNA TGTGCCAGCAGCCCCTTGGCGGGGATGAACACTGAAGCTTTCTTT. The rearrangement uses TRBV5-4 and TRBJ1-1; D not resolved. The germline V gene has CDR1 SGHNT and CDR2 YYREEE (reference sequence). The CDR3 is made up of 15 amino acids. V dropped 4 bases and J dropped 0 bases, with 13 bases sitting between them.

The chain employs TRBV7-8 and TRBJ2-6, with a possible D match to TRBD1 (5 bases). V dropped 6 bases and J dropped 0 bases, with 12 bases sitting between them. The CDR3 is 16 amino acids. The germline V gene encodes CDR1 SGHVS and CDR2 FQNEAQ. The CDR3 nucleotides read TGTGCCAGCAGGTCCCAGGGCGCCTCTGGGGCCAACGTCCTGACTTTC. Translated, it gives CASRSQGASGANVLTF.

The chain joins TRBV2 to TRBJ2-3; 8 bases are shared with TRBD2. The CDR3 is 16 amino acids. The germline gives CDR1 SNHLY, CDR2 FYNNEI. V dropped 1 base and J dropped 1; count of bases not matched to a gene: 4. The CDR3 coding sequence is TGTGCCAGCAGTGAAGGCAATAGCGGGGGCACAGATACGCAGTATTTT. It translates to CASSEGNSGGTDTQYF. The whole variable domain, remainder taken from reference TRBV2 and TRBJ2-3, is EPEVTQTPSHQVTQMGQEVILRCVPISNHLYFYWYRQILGQKVEFLVSFYNNEISEKSEIFDDQFSVERPDGSNFTLKIRSTKLEDSAMYFCASSEGNSGGTDTQYFGPGTRLTVL.